The rows below give T cell receptor beta chains drawn from one sample of a study of shared clonotypes between healthy human individuals. Produced via immunoSEQ multiplex PCR; TCRdb's table is partial and in-frame only. The sample consists of approximately 2.3 million clones, 90% to 95% of them appearing once. The sample comprised naive CD4+ T cells from PBMCs. These receptors originate from a young man in good health. Some clones in this sample may be carry-over from other donors' samples. Each CDR3 is given with its conserved first and last residue. Only some rows state a clone size, as once, few, many or a class for expanded clones.

size | V | CDR3
- | TRBV7-8 | CASSLVEGSGEKLFF
few | TRBV6-1 | CATHAQGSYGYTF
- | TRBV10-3 | CAISKTGNTGELFF
- | TRBV5-1 | CASSSGSTSRNEQFF
few | TRBV30 | CAWSDGRYEQYF
- | TRBV7-6 | CASSLAGQGVTEAFF
- | TRBV28 | CASSFIQGYYGYTF
- | TRBV5-1 | CASSQGVAGTIYEQFF
- | TRBV7-2 | CASSPGGGTGQPQHF
once | TRBV2 | CASSEERPGLVYEQYF
- | TRBV7-9 | CASSFGGEGKSYEQYF
- | TRBV19 | CASSPTLRAGFDYEQYF
- | TRBV4-1 | CASSQVGQGANPGNTIYF
- | TRBV19 | CASWGRYSGNTIYF